Listed here are 3 T cell receptor beta chains from one sample, sequenced in a study of cytomegalovirus exposure and HLA in healthy donors. PCR amplification relied on 60 Vbeta primers (plus 13 Jbeta primers). The table came from immunoSEQ multiplex PCR; TCRdb's copy has only in-frame clones and leaves some out. This repertoire shows under 130,000 clones, around 61% found once; its top ten account for less than 3.5%. Sequencing was performed on PBMCs. The receptor source for this set is a woman aged 45 to 65 in good health and CMV-seronegative.

The table lists this clone with a few counts. This sequence joins TRBV19 and TRBJ2-1; D unresolved. The CDR3 has 14 residues. Germline V gene data show CDR1 as LNHDA and CDR2 as SQIVND (reference sequence). Between the trimmed V and J ends, which lost 3 bases and 8 bases, there was a span of 14 bases. The CDR3: CASSIPHRHDEQFF. The CDR3 nucleotides are TGTGCCAGTAGTATCCCCCATAGACACGATGAGCAGTTCTTC.

This clone was observed a single time. The J gene is TRBJ1-4, the V gene TRBV30, with unresolved D. There are 13 residues in the CDR3. With 5 bases removed from V and 3 bases from J, the gap between germline ends came to 10 bases. Germline V CDR1 and CDR2: GTSNPN, SVGIG (reference sequence). This CDR3 reads CAWGGESNEKLFF. The CDR3, as DNA: TGTGCCTGGGGCGGGGAGTCTAATGAAAAACTGTTTTTT.

With regard to this clone: Within the sample, other DNA sequences also encode this same CDR3. The CDR3 region is CASSLGQANQPQHF. CDR3 sequence (DNA): TGTGCCAGCAGCCTGGGACAAGCCAATCAGCCCCAGCATTTT. The V gene is TRBV6-5, the J gene TRBJ1-5; tentative D call: TRBD1 (6 bases). CDR3 size: 14 residues. Looked up from germline, CDR1 is MNHEY and CDR2 is SVGAGI. V was trimmed by 6 bases and J by 3 bases, leaving 12 bases between them.